These 8 T cell receptor beta chains share one sample of origin, sequenced in a study of cytomegalovirus exposure and HLA in healthy donors. Here immunoSEQ multiplex PCR was the method, and the copy in TCRdb shows in-frame clones only, minus some. This repertoire shows approximately 160,000 clones, about 90% found once; its top ten account for around 4.4%. Material for sequencing was PBMCs. These receptors were collected from a man in his late teens or twenties in good health and CMV-seropositive.

This chain uses TRBV5-1 with TRBJ2-7, with 8 bases that match TRBD1. Germline V gives CDR1 SGHRS, CDR2 YFSETQ. V gave up 3 bases and J gave up 9 bases; unmatched junction bases: 11. This CDR3 is built from 14 residues. The CDR3 DNA follows: TGCGCCAGCAGCTATGGTGAAACAGGGGGAGGGCAGTACTTC. Translating it yields CASSYGETGGGQYF.

The chain recombines TRBV2 with TRBJ2-5; 8 bases agree with TRBD2. Trimming removed 7 bases from V and 9 bases from J; junction bases left unmatched: 16. The germline CDR1 and CDR2 sequences are SNHLY and FYNNEI. The CDR3 is 15 residues long. This CDR3 is CASISTSARVKAQYF. CDR3 DNA sequence: TGTGCCAGCATCTCGACTAGCGCCCGGGTCAAGGCCCAGTACTTC.

This sequence joins TRBV28 and TRBJ1-2; D not certain. The length of the CDR3 is 12 residues. In germline, CDR1 is MDHEN, CDR2 SYDVKM. Trimming took off 2 bases at V and 5 bases at J, with 6 bases between the two ends. The CDR3: CASSLSLYGYTF. The CDR3 DNA reads TGTGCCAGCAGTTTAAGCCTTTATGGCTACACCTTC.

The J gene is TRBJ1-1, the V gene TRBV27; 10 bases match TRBD1. After removal of 6 bases from V and 0 bases from J, the junction contained 4 bases not matched to a gene. This CDR3 comprises 15 residues. Germline V gives CDR1 MNHEY, CDR2 SMNVEV (reference sequence). The CDR3 loop is CASRRDRGMNTEAFF. The CDR3 DNA is TGTGCCAGCAGAAGGGACAGGGGAATGAACACTGAAGCTTTCTTT.

The V call is TRBV5-6, the J call TRBJ1-5; 8 bases are a match to TRBD1. The CDR3 is made up of 16 amino acids. The junction had 12 bases not matched to a gene; V was cut back by 3 bases and J by 7 bases. Germline CDR1 reads SGHDT; CDR2 reads YYEEEE. This CDR3 reads CASSSRQGNTRQPQHF. The CDR3 DNA follows: TGTGCCAGCAGCTCTCGACAGGGGAATACTAGGCAGCCCCAGCATTTT.

V gene TRBV7-9 combines with J gene TRBJ2-3; tentative D call: TRBD2 (5 bases). Per germline, CDR1 SEHNR and CDR2 FQNEAQ (reference sequence). The CDR3 is 14 residues long. Trimming cost V 11 bases and J 0 bases, with 15 bases left between them. CDR3 protein: CAAPEGSSTDTQYF. The CDR3 DNA reads as TGTGCCGCACCCGAGGGCTCTAGCACAGATACGCAGTATTTT.

The V gene is TRBV27, the J gene TRBJ2-1; 9 bases are a match to TRBD2. J lost 8 bases, V lost 6 bases, and 11 bases had no gene match. In germline, CDR1 is MNHEY, CDR2 SMNVEV (reference sequence). CDR3 size: 15 residues. In DNA form, the CDR3 reads TGTGCCAGCAGAAGCGGGAGGAATATTATGGATGAGCAGTTCTTC. This codes for CASRSGRNIMDEQFF.

This clone was seen a single time. J is TRBJ2-1 and V is TRBV21-1; TRBD2 is taken as the D call from the table, unchecked against the DNA. TRBV21-1 is tagged as a pseudogene. The CDR3 loop spans 13 amino acids. CDR3 DNA sequence: TGTGCCAGCAGCGAAAAACTAGTGGGTGAGCAGTTCTTC. This translates into CASSEKLVGEQFF.